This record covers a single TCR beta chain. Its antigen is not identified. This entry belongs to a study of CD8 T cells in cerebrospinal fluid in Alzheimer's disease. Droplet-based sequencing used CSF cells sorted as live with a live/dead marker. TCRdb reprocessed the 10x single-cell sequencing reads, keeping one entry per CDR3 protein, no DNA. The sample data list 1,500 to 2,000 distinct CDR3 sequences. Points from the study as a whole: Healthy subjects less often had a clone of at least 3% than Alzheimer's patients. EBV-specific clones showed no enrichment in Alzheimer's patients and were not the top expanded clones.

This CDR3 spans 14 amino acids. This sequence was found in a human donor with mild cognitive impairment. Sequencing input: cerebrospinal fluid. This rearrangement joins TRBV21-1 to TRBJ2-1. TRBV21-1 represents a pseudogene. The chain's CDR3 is CASSKGGGNNEQFF.